This T cell receptor (beta chain) was sequenced during a study of response to subunit inactivated influenza vaccine. Study outcomes and limitations: The authors offered the suggestion that each seasonal influenza vaccination recruits few new T cells.

TCRdb redid the calling of the RT-PCR reads with MiXCR, one entry per CDR3 protein. The sample lists fewer than 700,000 distinct CDR3 sequences, 13% seen once, with over 10% in the top ten. Of note for this clonotype: Its cognate antigen is unknown.

Trimming removed 5 bases from V and 0 bases from J; junction bases left unmatched: 5. The CDR3 sequence is 15 residues long. Germline assignment: CDR1 MRHNA and CDR2 SNTAGT. This sequence joins TRBV6-4 and TRBJ2-3; TRBD2 matches at 7 bases. This TCR derives from a man aged 50 to 59 who received an inactivated influenza vaccine. The sequenced sample was PBMCs from blood, obtained about 40 days after vaccination. CDR3 bases: TGTGCCAGCAGTACTAGCGCCGCAAGCACAGATACGCAGTATTTT. It translates to CASSTSAASTDTQYF.